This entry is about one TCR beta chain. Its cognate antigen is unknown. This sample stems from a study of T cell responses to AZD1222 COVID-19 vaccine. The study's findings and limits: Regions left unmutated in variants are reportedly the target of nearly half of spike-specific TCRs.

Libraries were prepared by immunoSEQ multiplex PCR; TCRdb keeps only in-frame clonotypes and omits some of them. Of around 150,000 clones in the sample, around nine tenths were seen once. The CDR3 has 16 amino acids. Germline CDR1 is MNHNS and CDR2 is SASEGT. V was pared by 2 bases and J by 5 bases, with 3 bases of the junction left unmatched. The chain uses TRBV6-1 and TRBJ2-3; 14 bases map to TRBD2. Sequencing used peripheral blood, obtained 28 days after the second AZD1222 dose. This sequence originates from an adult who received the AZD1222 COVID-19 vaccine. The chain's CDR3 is CASSERLAGGRDTQYF. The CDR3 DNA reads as TGTGCCAGCAGTGAACGACTAGCGGGAGGGCGAGATACGCAGTATTTT.